This T cell receptor (beta chain) was sequenced for a study of metastatic and nonmetastatic thyroid tumors. This CDR3 comprises 13 residues. Germline CDR1 and CDR2: SGDLS and YYNGEE. V shed 4 bases and J shed 8 bases, with 12 bases lying between them. Under the authors' procedure: The study built a papillary thyroid cancer distant-metastasis classifier from CDR3 differences across clinicopathological groups. TCRdb re-processed the PCR reads through MiXCR. These V and J calls originate from TCRdb's pipeline instead of the authors' own analysis. There are roughly 40,000 clones in the sample; approximately 15% occur only once, and 22% lies in the top ten. With regard to this clone: A much larger clonotype is one base distant, so this may be a read error.

Every patient underwent thyroid surgery untreated. Input material: blood. This receptor was identified in a female donor with papillary thyroid cancer or a benign thyroid nodule (not recorded which). Some clones in this sample may be carry-over from other donors' samples. The chain uses TRBV9 and TRBJ1-4, with no clear D. This CDR3 is CASSRYSREKLFF. The CDR3 DNA is TGTGCCAGCAGCCGGTACTCCCGGGAAAAACTGTTTTTT.